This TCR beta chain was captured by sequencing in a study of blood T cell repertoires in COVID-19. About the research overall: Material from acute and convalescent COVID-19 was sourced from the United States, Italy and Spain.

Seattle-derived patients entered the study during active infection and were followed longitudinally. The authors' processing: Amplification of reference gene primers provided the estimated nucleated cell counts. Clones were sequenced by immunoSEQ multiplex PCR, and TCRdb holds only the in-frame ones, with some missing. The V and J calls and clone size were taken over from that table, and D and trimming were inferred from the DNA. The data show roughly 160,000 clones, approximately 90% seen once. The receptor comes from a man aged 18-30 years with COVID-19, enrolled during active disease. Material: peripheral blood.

For the CDR3, the DNA is TGTGCTAGTGTTTTTCTCCGCGGCCAGGGGTTTCCTAACTATGGCTACACCTTC. Translated: CASVFLRGQGFPNYGYTF. This chain joins TRBV12-5 and TRBJ1-2, with D tentatively TRBD1 (6 bases). V was cut by 7 bases and J by 0 bases, with 24 bases left in between. There are 18 residues in the CDR3. Germline V gene data show CDR1 as LGHNT and CDR2 as FRNRAP. Using reference TRBV12-5 and TRBJ1-2 for the parts outside the CDR3, the full variable domain is DARVTQTPRHKVTEMGQEVTMRCQPILGHNTVFWYRQTMMQGLELLAYFRNRAPLDDSGMPKDRFSAEMPDATLATLKIQPSEPRDSAVYFCASVFLRGQGFPNYGYTFGSGTRLTVV.